The clone carrying this T cell receptor (beta chain) was seen at least ten times. Its cognate antigen is unknown. The sample originates from a study of blood T cells in healthy people across ages. General study points: A strong correlation was found between TCR beta diversity and the percentage of naive T cells.

Together with a sample-barcoded 5' primer, a J-beta primer mix was included in a second PCR lasting roughly 6 to 12 cycles. MiXCR, run by TCRdb on the 5' RACE reads, gives a single entry per CDR3 protein. The sample contains hundreds of thousands of distinct CDR3 sequences, 52% of which appear only once. Germline values: CDR1 LGHNT, CDR2 FRNRAP. V lost 2 bases, J lost 4 bases, and 18 bases lay in between. The CDR3 is made up of 17 amino acids. Sequenced: blood. This chain uses TRBV12-5 with TRBJ2-1; D might be TRBD1 or TRBD2, each matching 5 bases. The origin of this receptor is a woman aged 80 or older in good health. Here the CDR3 DNA reads TGTGCTAGTGGTTTGTGGATCCGGGACGGTCCTTACAATGAGCAGTTCTTC. This gives the protein CASGLWIRDGPYNEQFF.